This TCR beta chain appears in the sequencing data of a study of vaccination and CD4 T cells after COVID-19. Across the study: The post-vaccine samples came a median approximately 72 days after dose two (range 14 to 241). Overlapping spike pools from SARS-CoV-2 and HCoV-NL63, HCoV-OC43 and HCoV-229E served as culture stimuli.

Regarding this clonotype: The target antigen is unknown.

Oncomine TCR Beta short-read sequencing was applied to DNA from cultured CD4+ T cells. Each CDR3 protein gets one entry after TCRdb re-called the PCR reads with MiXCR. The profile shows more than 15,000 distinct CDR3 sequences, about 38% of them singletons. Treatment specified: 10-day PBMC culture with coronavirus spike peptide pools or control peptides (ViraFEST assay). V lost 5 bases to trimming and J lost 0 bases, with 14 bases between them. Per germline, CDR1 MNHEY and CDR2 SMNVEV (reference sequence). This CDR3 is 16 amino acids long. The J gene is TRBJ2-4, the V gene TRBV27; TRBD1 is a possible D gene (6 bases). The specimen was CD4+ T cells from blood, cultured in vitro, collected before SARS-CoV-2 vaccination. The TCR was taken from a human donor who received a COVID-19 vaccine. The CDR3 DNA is TGTGCCAGCAGTCCCTTGGACAGTCTAGCCAAAAACATTCAGTACTTC. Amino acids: CASSPLDSLAKNIQYF.